This T cell receptor beta chain appears in the sequencing data of a study of beta chain features in type 1 diabetes. Per the germline V gene, CDR1 is MGHRA and CDR2 is YSYEKL. Between the trimmed V and J ends, which lost 8 bases and 6 bases, there was a span of 16 bases. The CDR3 has 13 residues. Turning to this clone: What it recognizes is unknown.

Study-level results: Among all four CD4+ subsets, Type 1 diabetes patients had TCRB CDR3s that were moderately but significantly shorter.

Expressed TCRB transcripts were sequenced after all isolated RNA was converted to cDNA. The table came from immunoSEQ multiplex PCR; TCRdb's copy has only in-frame clones and leaves some out. The data contain under 850,000 clones, roughly 13% of them seen just once; the ten biggest clones take up approximately 0.022%. Sequenced material: naive CD4+ T cells from blood. The TCR sequence derives from a man younger than 35 with type 1 diabetes. The J gene is TRBJ2-5, the V gene TRBV4-1; D gene uncertain. The chain's CDR3 is CASGEMLLKTQYF. CDR3 nucleotide sequence: TGCGCCAGCGGAGAAATGCTTTTGAAGACCCAGTACTTC.